These T cell receptor beta chains were read from a single sample in a study of control samples from healthy donors and cancer patients. Libraries were prepared by immunoSEQ multiplex PCR; TCRdb keeps only in-frame clonotypes and omits some of them. The profile shows around 70,000 clones, about 94% of them singletons. Sequencing was carried out using blood. The receptors originated from a young woman in good health. The CDR3 runs from the conserved cysteine through the conserved F or W. The D gene is left open where the match is weak. Clone size, where shown, is once, few, many, or a class for clones that have expanded.

d_call clone_size j_call v_call cdr3_nt cdr3_aa
TRBD1 . TRBJ1-2 TRBV19 TGTGCCAGTGGCCGGACAGGGGGCGCGGGCTATGGCTACACCTTC CASGRTGGAGYGYTF
. . TRBJ1-2 TRBV20-1 TGCAGTGCGCCGCTCTATGGCTACACCTTC CSAPLYGYTF
. . TRBJ1-4 TRBV19 TGTGCCAGTAGTATCTGGGCCTTCAATGAAAAACTGTTTTTT CASSIWAFNEKLFF
. once TRBJ1-6 TRBV5-1 TGCGCCAGCAGCTTGGCACTGGGAGGCCAGAATTCACCCCTCCACTTT CASSLALGGQNSPLHF
TRBD1 once TRBJ1-2 TRBV12-5 TGTGCTAGTGGTTTGGTATCGGGGACAGCCCCTTACGATGGCTACACCTTC CASGLVSGTAPYDGYTF
. once TRBJ1-2 TRBV6-6 TGTGCCAGCAGTTACATCGACAGCTACTATGGCTACACCTTC CASSYIDSYYGYTF
. . TRBJ2-1 TRBV6-5 TGTGCCAGCAACCCCGAAGGCTCAGGGCAGCTAAACGAGTTCTTC CASNPEGSGQLNEFF
. once TRBJ2-5 TRBV9 TGTGCCAGCAGCGTAGATATAGGTGAAGAGACCCAGTACTTC CASSVDIGEETQYF
. . TRBJ1-2 TRBV7-8 TGTGCCAGCAGCTTAGGCGGGGCCTATGGCTACACCTTC CASSLGGAYGYTF
. . TRBJ1-2 TRBV12-3/TRBV12-4 TGTGCCAGCAGCCCGAGCCCGGGAGGCTACACCTTC CASSPSPGGYTF
. . TRBJ1-6 TRBV5-1 TGCGCCAGCAGCTCTACGGGGGGCAATTCACCCCTCCACTTT CASSSTGGNSPLHF
. . TRBJ1-2 TRBV16 TGTGCCAGCAGCCACGAAAGTAGTATCTATGGCTACACCTTC CASSHESSIYGYTF
. . TRBJ2-3 TRBV29-1 TGCAGCGTTGAAGATTCCGAAGGGCCAGATACGCAGTATTTT CSVEDSEGPDTQYF
. . TRBJ2-3 TRBV5-1 TGCGCCAGCAGCTTGGAAGGGCCATCCACAGATACGCAGTATTTT CASSLEGPSTDTQYF
TRBD1 . TRBJ1-3 TRBV5-4 TGTGCCAGCAGCTCGACAGGGGGACGGACTGGAAACACCATATATTTT CASSSTGGRTGNTIYF
TRBD1 . TRBJ1-2 TRBV11-3 TGTGCCAGCAGCCAAAGCAACCGGGACAGGGTGCGTGGCTACACCTTC CASSQSNRDRVRGYTF
. . TRBJ1-5 TRBV7-2 TGTGCCAGCAGCTTCGATCATAGCAATCAGCCCCAGCATTTT CASSFDHSNQPQHF
. . TRBJ1-1 TRBV7-9 TGTGCCCTGCGGCAGTACACTGAAGCTTTCTTT CALRQYTEAFF
. . TRBJ1-3 TRBV28 TGTGCCAGCAGTGAACACCAAGCCAAGAACACCATATATTTT CASSEHQAKNTIYF
. . TRBJ2-5 TRBV30 TGTGCCTGGAGGAACAGGCGGGAAGAGACCCAGTACTTC CAWRNRREETQYF
. . TRBJ1-5 TRBV6-5 TGTGCCAGCAGTTCCCGGGGAGGGCTCGTGAATCAGCCCCAGCATTTT CASSSRGGLVNQPQHF
. . TRBJ2-5 TRBV5-5 TGTGCCAGCGGCGTGGACATCCAAGAGACCCAGTACTTC CASGVDIQETQYF
. once TRBJ1-1 TRBV7-9 TGTGCCAGCAGCCAACCTCAGGGAAACACTGAAGCTTTCTTT CASSQPQGNTEAFF
. few TRBJ1-5 TRBV12-5 TGTGCTAGTGGCGCACAGCGAATTGATCAGCCCCAGCATTTT CASGAQRIDQPQHF
. . TRBJ2-5 TRBV10-1 TGCGCCAGCAGCACCGGGCCCGGGGAGACCCAGTACTTC CASSTGPGETQYF
TRBD1 . TRBJ1-6 TRBV18 TGTGCCAGCTCACCACCTAAGACAGGGGACAATTCACCCCTCCACTTT CASSPPKTGDNSPLHF
. once TRBJ2-6 TRBV6-5 TGTGCCAGCAGCCCCCCCCTAACTGGGGCCAACGTCCTGACTTTC CASSPPLTGANVLTF
TRBD1 . TRBJ1-1 TRBV5-1 TGCGCCAGCAGCGAACAGGGGGACACTGAAGCTTTCTTT CASSEQGDTEAFF
TRBD1 . TRBJ2-2 TRBV3-1/TRBV3-2 TGTGCCAGCAGCCAAATACAGGGGGCGGCCGGGGAGCTGTTTTTT CASSQIQGAAGELFF
TRBD1 once TRBJ2-2 TRBV7-9 TGTGCCAGCAGCCTCGGGGACAGAGCGAACACCGGGGAGCTGTTTTTT CASSLGDRANTGELFF
. . TRBJ2-2 TRBV6-5 TGTGCCAGCAGGCGAGGAGCGGGGAACACCGGGGAGCTGTTTTTT CASRRGAGNTGELFF
TRBD2 . TRBJ2-7 TRBV19 TGTGCCAGTAGTACCCAGACTAGCGGGCAAACGTACGAGCAGTACTTC CASSTQTSGQTYEQYF
TRBD1 . TRBJ2-3 TRBV29-1 TGCAGCGTAGGCCCGGGACAGGGAAAGTATTTT CSVGPGQGKYF
. . TRBJ1-1 TRBV10-3 TGTGCCATCAATAGAGGCGGGGTCGAGAACACTGAAGCTTTCTTT CAINRGGVENTEAFF
TRBD1 . TRBJ2-1 TRBV6-5 TGTGCCAGCAGTTACTCGAGGACAGGGTATAACAATGAGCAGTTCTTC CASSYSRTGYNNEQFF
. . TRBJ1-1 TRBV6-1 TGTGCCAGCAGTGAAACAGCGAACACTGAAGCTTTCTTT CASSETANTEAFF
. . TRBJ1-4 TRBV5-1 TGCGCCAGCCAGGATGGGTCTAATGAAAAACTGTTTTTT CASQDGSNEKLFF
. . TRBJ1-2 TRBV11-2 TGTGCCAGCACCTTCCAAAAGGGGGGGGGCGGCTACACCTTC CASTFQKGGGGYTF
. . TRBJ2-1 TRBV29-1 TGCAGCTCAAAGGGAATTTCTGCCTACAATGAGCAGTTCTTC CSSKGISAYNEQFF
. . TRBJ1-1 TRBV3-1/TRBV3-2 TGTGCCAGCAGCCAAGACGGCAGAGAAGCTTTCTTT CASSQDGREAFF
. . TRBJ1-5 TRBV5-6 TGTGCCAGCAGCTGGGGTAGTAATAATCAGCCCCAGCATTTT CASSWGSNNQPQHF
TRBD2 . TRBJ2-3 TRBV10-3 TGTGCCATCAGTGGCAGCGGGGCAACCGGTACGCAGTATTTT CAISGSGATGTQYF